A single sample is the source of the 18 T cell receptor beta chains below, sequenced in a study of T cell repertoires in cytomegalovirus infection. These receptors have no identified antigens. TCRdb passed the reads through MiXCR, listing each CDR3 protein once. The sample includes approximately 310,000 distinct CDR3 sequences, roughly 25% of them seen just once. The sample in question was cultured PBMCs, obtained from culture after CMV antigen stimulation. Source of these receptors: a human donor in good health (CMV status not recorded). Some clones in this sample may be carry-over from other donors' samples.

This clonotype was seen a few times. The J gene is TRBJ1-2, the V gene TRBV28; D is undetermined. The CDR3 loop spans 11 amino acids. V shed 6 bases and J shed 2 bases, with 4 bases lying between them. Germline-derived CDR1 and CDR2 are MDHEN and SYDVKM. CDR3 bases: TGTGCCAGCAGCGGAAACTATGGCTACACCTTC. Protein sequence: CASSGNYGYTF.

The V gene is TRBV7-3, the J gene TRBJ2-2; 10 nucleotides agree with TRBD2. Germline CDR1 is SGHTA and CDR2 is FQGTGA. The ends lost 2 bases at V and 0 bases at J; junction bases unmatched: 3. CDR3 length: 17 residues. CDR3 loop: CASSLLAGESNTGELFF. The CDR3 DNA sequence: TGTGCCAGCAGCTTACTAGCGGGGGAATCGAACACCGGGGAGCTGTTTTTT.

The chain has TRBV5-4 and TRBJ1-1; D gene unclear. Between the trimmed V and J ends, which lost 4 bases and 8 bases, there was a span of 18 bases. CDR3 size: 14 residues. Germline V lookup: CDR1 SGHNT, CDR2 YYREEE (reference sequence). CDR3 amino acids: CASSRANKGLEAFF. The CDR3 DNA is TGTGCCAGCAGCAGAGCTAACAAAGGGCTCGAAGCTTTCTTT. Combining the CDR3 with reference TRBV5-4 and TRBJ1-1 gives the whole variable domain ETGVTQSPTHLIKTRGQQVTLRCSSQSGHNTVSWYQQALGQGPQFIFQYYREEENGRGNFPPRFSGLQFPNYSSELNVNALELDDSALYLCASSRANKGLEAFFGQGTRLTVV.

Many counts were recorded for this clonotype. The rearrangement links TRBV4-3 to TRBJ2-3; 10 nucleotides agree with TRBD2. Germline values: CDR1 LGHNA, CDR2 YSLEER. The ends lost 2 bases at V and 5 bases at J; junction bases unmatched: 7. The CDR3 is made up of 16 amino acids. CDR3 protein: CASSQLSTSGIDTQYF. CDR3 nucleotide sequence: TGCGCCAGCAGCCAATTAAGCACTAGCGGGATAGATACGCAGTATTTT.

V and J are TRBV27 and TRBJ2-7, with 10 positions matching TRBD2. CDR3 size: 17 residues. Germline V gene sequence: CDR1 MNHEY, CDR2 SMNVEV (reference sequence). With V trimmed by 5 bases and J by 4 bases, 14 bases remained unmatched. CDR3 sequence: CASSPGVGTSGMYEQYF. CDR3 in DNA: TGTGCCAGCAGTCCGGGTGTAGGAACTAGCGGGATGTACGAGCAGTACTTC.

This rearrangement joins TRBV25-1 to TRBJ1-1, with D possibly being TRBD1 (5 bases). Trimming shortened V by 8 bases and J by 3 bases, and 13 bases separated the two germline ends. CDR1 and CDR2 (germline): MGHDK, SYGVNS. The CDR3 totals 13 residues. Here the CDR3 reads CASSSGVHTEAFF. The CDR3 DNA reads TGTGCCAGCTCCTCGGGGGTACACACTGAAGCTTTCTTT.

The chain has TRBV6-6 and TRBJ1-1; D unresolved. Per germline, CDR1 MNHNY and CDR2 SVGAGI (reference sequence). V gave up 9 bases and J gave up 6 bases, with 11 bases separating them. CDR3 length: 11 residues. CDR3 coding DNA: TGTGCCAGTGAGGACGGTCCTGAAGCTTTCTTT. Encoded protein: CASEDGPEAFF.

The chain joins TRBV11-2 to TRBJ2-1, with D hard to call. CDR1 SGHAT and CDR2 FQNNGV come from the germline V gene. V lost 4 bases and J lost 6, with 16 bases in between. This CDR3 comprises 15 residues. The CDR3 spells CASSSPVVDSNEQFF. Here the CDR3 DNA reads TGTGCCAGCAGCTCTCCGGTGGTTGATAGCAATGAGCAGTTCTTC.

The chain recombines TRBV12-3 or TRBV12-4 with TRBJ1-1, with 7 positions matching TRBD1. V was pared by 3 bases and J by 5 bases, with 3 bases of the junction left unmatched. CDR3 size: 13 residues. This CDR3 reads CASSLVQGTEAFF. CDR3 bases: TGTGCCAGCAGTTTGGTACAGGGGACTGAAGCTTTCTTT.

CDR3 nucleotide sequence: TGTGCCAGCAGCCCTAGGGGACTGTCAAACATTCAGTACTTC. This sequence encodes CASSPRGLSNIQYF. The chain carries TRBV7-9 and TRBJ2-4, with TRBD2 as a possible D gene (6 bases). Trimming cost V 5 bases and J 6 bases, with 14 bases left between them. Germline V gene data show CDR1 as SEHNR and CDR2 as FQNEAQ (reference sequence). CDR3 length: 14 residues.

A few counts support this clonotype. This rearrangement joins TRBV7-9 to TRBJ2-3, with 7 bases aligning to TRBD2. The CDR3 runs 13 residues. Trimming took 4 bases from V and 5 from J; bases not matched to a gene: 3. Germline CDR1 and CDR2: SEHNR and FQNEAQ (reference sequence). In nucleotides, the CDR3 is TGTGCCAGCAGCTCCGGCGGGGGAGATACGCAGTATTTT. Encoded protein: CASSSGGGDTQYF.

This chain links TRBV7-2 with TRBJ1-1, with D perhaps matching TRBD1 (6 bases). Germline lookup yields CDR1 SGHTA and CDR2 FQGNSA. The CDR3 length is 15 residues. Trimming removed 5 bases from V and 5 bases from J, with 18 bases in between. Here the CDR3 reads CASSPGTEGGTEAFF. The CDR3 DNA reads as TGTGCCAGCAGCCCCGGGACGGAGGGGGGAACTGAAGCTTTCTTT.

The chain joins TRBV2 to TRBJ2-1, with unresolved D. Germline-derived CDR1 and CDR2 are SNHLY and FYNNEI. V shed 6 bases and J shed 0 bases, with 15 bases lying between them. The CDR3 runs to 16 residues. The CDR3 DNA is TGTGCCAGCAGCCCCCGCGACACGAGCTCCTACAATGAGCAGTTCTTC. It yields the protein CASSPRDTSSYNEQFF.

In this sample, this clonotype turned up a few times. This chain connects TRBV27 to TRBJ2-7; D may correspond to TRBD1 or TRBD2 (5 bases each). The CDR3 totals 13 residues. Per germline, CDR1 MNHEY and CDR2 SMNVEV (reference sequence). Trimming shortened V by 6 bases and J by 6 bases, and 15 bases separated the two germline ends. The CDR3 DNA is TGTGCCAGCAGGAGGGGCGGATCCCTCGAGCAGTACTTC. Translation: CASRRGGSLEQYF.

The rearrangement joins TRBV14 to TRBJ1-3, with D uncertain. CDR1 is SGHDN, CDR2 FVKESK, per germline. V gave up 4 bases and J gave up 0 bases, with 16 bases separating them. The CDR3 runs to 17 residues. The CDR3 coding sequence is TGTGCCAGCAGCCCTCATCTGACGGTCCTCTCTGGAAACACCATATATTTT. Its protein product is CASSPHLTVLSGNTIYF. Variable domain in full (rest from reference TRBV14 and TRBJ1-3): EAGVTQFPSHSVIEKGQTVTLRCDPISGHDNLYWYRRVMGKEIKFLLHFVKESKQDESGMPNNRFLAERTGGTYSTLKVQPAELEDSGVYFCASSPHLTVLSGNTIYFGEGSWLTVV.

This clonotype came up a few times. As DNA, the CDR3 is TGCGCCAGCAGCCTAATGGCCGGGGACACCGGGGAGCTGTTTTTT. Amino acids: CASSLMAGDTGELFF. The chain couples TRBV4-1 to TRBJ2-2; maybe TRBD2 (5 bases). V was cut by 4 bases and J by 3 bases, with 12 bases left in between. The CDR3 has 15 amino acids. CDR1 and CDR2 (germline): MGHRA, YSYEKL.

The rearrangement links TRBV7-6 to TRBJ2-2; perhaps D is TRBD1 or TRBD2 (7 bases each). The CDR3 is 14 amino acids. Trimming cost V 5 bases and J 5 bases, with 12 bases left between them. Germline V CDR1 and CDR2: SGHVS, FNYEAQ. In DNA form, the CDR3 reads TGTGCCAGCAGCACCAGGGGGGGGACCGGGGAGCTGTTTTTT. Its protein product is CASSTRGGTGELFF.

This clonotype was observed many times. The V and J genes are TRBV19 and TRBJ2-1; 10 bases agree with TRBD2. Germline V CDR1 and CDR2: LNHDA, SQIVND (reference sequence). The CDR3 spans 14 residues. The J segment lost 4 bases and the V segment lost 9 bases, leaving 6 bases of the junction unmatched. CDR3 in DNA: TGTGCCAGCAGCCGGACTAGCGGTTACAATGAGCAGTTCTTC. It encodes CASSRTSGYNEQFF.